This T cell receptor beta chain appears in the sequencing data of a study of control samples from healthy donors and cancer patients. Method: immunoSEQ multiplex PCR; TCRdb's copy keeps in-frame clones and lacks some. The table shows about 89,000 clones, with 70% to 90% occurring only once. The sequencing input was blood. The receptor was isolated from a woman aged 35 to 49 in good health.

The CDR3: CASSPSPTGGVGTNEKLFF. The CDR3 bases are TGTGCCAGCAGCCCTAGTCCGACAGGGGGCGTGGGAACTAATGAAAAACTGTTTTTT. The rearrangement joins TRBV13 to TRBJ1-4, with 10 positions matching TRBD1. The CDR3 length is 19 residues. V lost 5 bases and J lost 1; bases outside the gene matches: 13. CDR1 and CDR2 from the germline V gene are PRHDT and FYEKMQ (reference sequence).